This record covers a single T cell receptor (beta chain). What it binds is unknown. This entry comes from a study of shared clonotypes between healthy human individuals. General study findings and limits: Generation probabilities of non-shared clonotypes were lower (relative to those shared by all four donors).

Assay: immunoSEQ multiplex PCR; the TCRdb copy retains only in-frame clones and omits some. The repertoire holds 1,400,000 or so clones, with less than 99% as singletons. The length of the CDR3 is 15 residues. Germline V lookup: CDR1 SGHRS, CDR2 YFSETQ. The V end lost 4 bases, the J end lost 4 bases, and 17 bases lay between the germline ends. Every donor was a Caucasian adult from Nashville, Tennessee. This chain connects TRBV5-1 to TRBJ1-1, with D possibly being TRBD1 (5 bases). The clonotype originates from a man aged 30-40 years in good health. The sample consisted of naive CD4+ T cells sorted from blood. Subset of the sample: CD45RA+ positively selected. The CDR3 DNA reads TGCGCCAGCAGCCTAAGCGGGGGTTTAGGCACTGAAGCTTTCTTT. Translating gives CASSLSGGLGTEAFF.